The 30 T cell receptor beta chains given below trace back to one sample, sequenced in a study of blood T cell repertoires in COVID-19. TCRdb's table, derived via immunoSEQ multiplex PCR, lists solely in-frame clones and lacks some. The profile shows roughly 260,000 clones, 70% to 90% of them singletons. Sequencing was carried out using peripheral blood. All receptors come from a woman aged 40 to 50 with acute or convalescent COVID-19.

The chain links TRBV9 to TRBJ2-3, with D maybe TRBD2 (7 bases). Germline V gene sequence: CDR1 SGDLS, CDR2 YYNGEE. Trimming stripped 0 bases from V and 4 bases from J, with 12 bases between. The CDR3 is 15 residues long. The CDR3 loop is CASSVGGGGSDTQYF. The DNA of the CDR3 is TGTGCCAGCAGCGTAGGGGGGGGCGGTTCAGATACGCAGTATTTT.

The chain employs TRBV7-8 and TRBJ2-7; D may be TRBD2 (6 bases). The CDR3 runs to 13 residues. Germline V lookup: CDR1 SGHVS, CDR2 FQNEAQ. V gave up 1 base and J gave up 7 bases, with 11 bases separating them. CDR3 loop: CASSLEPGREQYV. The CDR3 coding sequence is TGTGCCAGCAGCTTAGAGCCGGGGAGGGAGCAGTACGTC.

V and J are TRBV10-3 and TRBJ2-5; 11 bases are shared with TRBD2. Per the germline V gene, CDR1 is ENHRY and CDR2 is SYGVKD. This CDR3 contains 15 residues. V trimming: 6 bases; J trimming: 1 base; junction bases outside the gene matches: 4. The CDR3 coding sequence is TGTGCCATCAGGGTAGCGGGGGGGCCCCAAGAGACCCAGTACTTC. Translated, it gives CAIRVAGGPQETQYF.

The CDR3: CASSLTGSGYGYTF. DNA for the CDR3: TGTGCCAGCAGCCTGACAGGAAGTGGCTATGGCTACACCTTC. The rearrangement uses TRBV5-8 and TRBJ1-2, with a tentative D call TRBD1 (6 bases). The CDR3 contains 14 residues. CDR1 and CDR2 from the germline V gene are SGHTS and YDEGEE. V was cut by 4 bases and J by 4 bases, with 14 bases left in between.

This CDR3 is CASSPGGQGAQYF. The CDR3 DNA reads as TGTGCCAGCAGTCCCGGAGGACAGGGGGCCCAGTACTTC. The chain employs TRBV27 and TRBJ2-5; 10 positions match TRBD1. Trimming at V came to 5 bases and at J to 9 bases, leaving 6 bases not matched to a gene. The CDR3 runs to 13 residues. Per the germline V gene, CDR1 is MNHEY and CDR2 is SMNVEV (reference sequence).

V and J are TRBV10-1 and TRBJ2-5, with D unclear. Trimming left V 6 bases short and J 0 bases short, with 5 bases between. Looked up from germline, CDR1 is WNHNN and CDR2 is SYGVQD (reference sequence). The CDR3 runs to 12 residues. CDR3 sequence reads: CASSPNQETQYF. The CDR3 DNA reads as TGCGCCAGCAGCCCAAACCAAGAGACCCAGTACTTC.

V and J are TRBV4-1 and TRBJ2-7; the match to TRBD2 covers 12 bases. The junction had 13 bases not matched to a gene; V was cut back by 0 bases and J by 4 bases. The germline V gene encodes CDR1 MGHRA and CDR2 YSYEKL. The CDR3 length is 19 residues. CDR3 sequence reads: CASSQEKRTSGAQGYEQYV. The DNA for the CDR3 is TGCGCCAGCAGCCAAGAGAAGAGGACTAGCGGGGCCCAGGGGTACGAGCAGTACGTC.

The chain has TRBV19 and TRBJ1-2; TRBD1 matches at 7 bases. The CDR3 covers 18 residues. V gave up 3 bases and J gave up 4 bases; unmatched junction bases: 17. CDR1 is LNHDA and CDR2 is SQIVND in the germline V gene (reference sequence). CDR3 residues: CASSINPGAGGTPYGYTF. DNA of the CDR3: TGTGCCAGTAGTATCAATCCCGGAGCAGGGGGTACACCCTATGGCTACACCTTC.

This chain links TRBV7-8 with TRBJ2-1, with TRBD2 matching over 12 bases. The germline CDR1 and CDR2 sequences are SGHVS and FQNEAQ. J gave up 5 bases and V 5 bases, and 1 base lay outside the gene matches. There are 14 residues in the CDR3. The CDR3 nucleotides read TGTGCCAGCAGCGCTAGCGGGGGGGACAATGAGCAGTTCTTC. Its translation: CASSASGGDNEQFF.

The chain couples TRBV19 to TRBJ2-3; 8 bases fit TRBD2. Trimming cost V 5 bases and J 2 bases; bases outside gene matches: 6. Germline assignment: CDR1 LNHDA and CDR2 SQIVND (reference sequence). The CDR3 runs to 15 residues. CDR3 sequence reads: CASSLRAGVTDTQYF. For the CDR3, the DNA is TGTGCCAGTAGTCTTCGAGCGGGGGTCACAGATACGCAGTATTTT.

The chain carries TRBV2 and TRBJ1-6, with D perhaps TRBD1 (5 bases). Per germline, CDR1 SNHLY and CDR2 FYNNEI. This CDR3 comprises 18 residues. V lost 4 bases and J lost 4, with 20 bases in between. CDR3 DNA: TGTGCCAGCAGTGGTGAGATAGACAGAACCGATTATAATTCACCCCTCCACTTT. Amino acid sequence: CASSGEIDRTDYNSPLHF.

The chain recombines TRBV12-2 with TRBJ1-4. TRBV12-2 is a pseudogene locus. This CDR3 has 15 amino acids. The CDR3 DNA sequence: TGTGCAAGTCGGCTTGGAAGGAGGGGCGATGAAAAACTGTTTTTT. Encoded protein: CASRLGRRGDEKLFF.

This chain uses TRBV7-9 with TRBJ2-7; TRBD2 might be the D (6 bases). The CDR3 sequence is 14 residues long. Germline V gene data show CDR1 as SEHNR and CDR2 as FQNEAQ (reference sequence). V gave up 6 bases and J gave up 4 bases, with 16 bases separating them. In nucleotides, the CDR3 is TGTGCCAGCAGTTCCGGGACGGGGGAGTACGAGCAGTACGTC. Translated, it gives CASSSGTGEYEQYV.

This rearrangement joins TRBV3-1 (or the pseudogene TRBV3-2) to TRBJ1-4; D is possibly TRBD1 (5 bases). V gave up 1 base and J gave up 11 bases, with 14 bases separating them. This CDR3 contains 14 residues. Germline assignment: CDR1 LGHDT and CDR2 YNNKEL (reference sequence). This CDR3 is CASSQAAGGGKLFF. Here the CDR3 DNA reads TGTGCCAGCAGCCAAGCGGCCGGGGGAGGGAAACTGTTTTTT.

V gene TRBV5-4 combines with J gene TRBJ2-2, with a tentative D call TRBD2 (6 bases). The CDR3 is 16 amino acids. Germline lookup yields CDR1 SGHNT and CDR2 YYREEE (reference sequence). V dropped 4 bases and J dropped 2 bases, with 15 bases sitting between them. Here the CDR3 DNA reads TGTGCCAGCAGCCCCGGAGGGCAGTTAAACACCGGGGAGCTGTTTTTT. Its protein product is CASSPGGQLNTGELFF.

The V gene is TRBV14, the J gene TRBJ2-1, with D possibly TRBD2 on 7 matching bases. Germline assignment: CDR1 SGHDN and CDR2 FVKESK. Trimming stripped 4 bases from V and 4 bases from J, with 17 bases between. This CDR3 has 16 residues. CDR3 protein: CASSLPPGGRYNEQFF. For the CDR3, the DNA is TGTGCCAGCAGCCTTCCCCCCGGGGGGCGTTACAATGAGCAGTTCTTC.

The CDR3 DNA reads TGTGCCAGCAGCGCGGTGACTAGCGGGGGACTTCCCTACGAGCAGTACGTC. This codes for CASSAVTSGGLPYEQYV. The chain joins TRBV7-8 to TRBJ2-7; the match to TRBD2 covers 12 bases. V lost 5 bases and J lost 2; bases outside the gene matches: 10. Germline V gene sequence: CDR1 SGHVS, CDR2 FQNEAQ. The CDR3 is 17 amino acids.

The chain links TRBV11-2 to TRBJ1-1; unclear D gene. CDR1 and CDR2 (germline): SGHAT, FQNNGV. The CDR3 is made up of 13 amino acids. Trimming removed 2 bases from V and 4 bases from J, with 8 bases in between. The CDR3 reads CASSLFSGTEAFF. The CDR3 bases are TGTGCCAGCAGCTTATTCTCAGGCACTGAAGCTTTCTTT. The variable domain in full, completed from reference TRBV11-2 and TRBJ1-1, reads EAGVAQSPRYKIIEKRQSVAFWCNPISGHATLYWYQQILGQGPKLLIQFQNNGVVDDSQLPKDRFSAERLKGVDSTLKIQPAKLEDSAVYLCASSLFSGTEAFFGQGTRLTVV.

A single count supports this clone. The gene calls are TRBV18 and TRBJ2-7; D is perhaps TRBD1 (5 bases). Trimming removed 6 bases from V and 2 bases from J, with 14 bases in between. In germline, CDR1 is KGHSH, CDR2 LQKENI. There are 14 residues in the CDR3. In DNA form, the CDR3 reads TGTGCCAGCTCGCCCCCTCCAGGGACCTACGAGCAGTACGTC. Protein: CASSPPPGTYEQYV.

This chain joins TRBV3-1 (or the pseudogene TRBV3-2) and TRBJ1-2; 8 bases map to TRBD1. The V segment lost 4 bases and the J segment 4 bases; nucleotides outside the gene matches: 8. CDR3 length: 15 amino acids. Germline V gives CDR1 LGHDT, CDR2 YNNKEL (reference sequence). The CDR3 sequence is CASSPTTGEGYGYTF. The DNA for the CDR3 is TGTGCCAGCAGCCCGACGACAGGGGAGGGCTATGGCTACACCTTC.

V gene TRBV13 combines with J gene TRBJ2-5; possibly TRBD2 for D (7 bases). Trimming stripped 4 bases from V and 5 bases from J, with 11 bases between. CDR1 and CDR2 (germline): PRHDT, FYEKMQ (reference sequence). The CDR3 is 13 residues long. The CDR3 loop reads CASSWEGEETQYF. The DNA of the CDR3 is TGTGCCAGCAGCTGGGAGGGGGAGGAGACCCAGTACTTC.

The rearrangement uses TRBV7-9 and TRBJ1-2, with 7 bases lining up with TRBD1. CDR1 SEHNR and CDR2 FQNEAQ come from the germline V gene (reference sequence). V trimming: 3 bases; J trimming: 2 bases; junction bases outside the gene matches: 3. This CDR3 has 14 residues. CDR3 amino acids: CASSFKGANYGYTF. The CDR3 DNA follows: TGTGCCAGCAGCTTCAAGGGGGCGAACTATGGCTACACCTTC.

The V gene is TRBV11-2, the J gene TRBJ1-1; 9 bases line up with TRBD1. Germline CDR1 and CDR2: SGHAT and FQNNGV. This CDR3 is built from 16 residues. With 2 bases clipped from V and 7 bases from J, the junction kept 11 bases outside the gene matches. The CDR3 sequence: CASSLWKDRGNGEAFF. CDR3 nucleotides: TGTGCCAGCAGCTTATGGAAAGACAGGGGGAATGGTGAAGCTTTCTTT.

The CDR3, as DNA: TGTGCCTGGAGTTTAGGCCAGGGATGGACTGAAGCTTTCTTT. It codes for CAWSLGQGWTEAFF. The V call is TRBV30, the J call TRBJ1-1; tentative D call: TRBD1 (5 bases). The CDR3 has 14 residues. In germline, CDR1 is GTSNPN, CDR2 SVGIG (reference sequence). Trimming cost V 2 bases and J 5 bases, with 15 bases left between them.

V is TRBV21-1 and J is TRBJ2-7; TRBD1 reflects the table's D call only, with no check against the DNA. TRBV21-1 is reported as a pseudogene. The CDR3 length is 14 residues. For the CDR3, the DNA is TGTGCCAGCATCCTTATTTACAGGGGGCAGAAGCAGTACGTC. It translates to CASILIYRGQKQYV.

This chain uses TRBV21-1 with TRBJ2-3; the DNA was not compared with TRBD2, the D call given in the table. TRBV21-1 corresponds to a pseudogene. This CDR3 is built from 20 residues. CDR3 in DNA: TGTGCCAGCAGCAAAGTGCCCAGCGGGGGGGCCGGGGGCCGCACAGATACGCAGTATTTT. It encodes CASSKVPSGGAGGRTDTQYF.

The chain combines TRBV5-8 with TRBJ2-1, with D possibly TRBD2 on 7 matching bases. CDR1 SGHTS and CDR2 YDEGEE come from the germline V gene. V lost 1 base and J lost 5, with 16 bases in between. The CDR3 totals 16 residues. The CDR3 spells CASSLRLGGAHNEQFF. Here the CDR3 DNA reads TGTGCCAGCAGCTTGCGACTTGGGGGGGCTCACAATGAGCAGTTCTTC.

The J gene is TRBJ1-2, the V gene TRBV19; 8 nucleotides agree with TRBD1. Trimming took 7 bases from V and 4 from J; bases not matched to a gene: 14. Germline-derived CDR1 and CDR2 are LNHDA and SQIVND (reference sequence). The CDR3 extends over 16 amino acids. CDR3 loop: CASTTPRDRGFYGYTF. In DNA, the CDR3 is TGTGCCAGTACCACCCCCCGAGACAGGGGATTCTATGGCTACACCTTC.

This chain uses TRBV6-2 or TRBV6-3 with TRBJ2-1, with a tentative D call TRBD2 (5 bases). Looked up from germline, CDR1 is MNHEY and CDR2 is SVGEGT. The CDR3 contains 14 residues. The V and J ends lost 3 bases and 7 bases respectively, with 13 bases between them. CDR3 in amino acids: CASSYSIGRNEQFF. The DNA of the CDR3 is TGTGCCAGCAGTTATTCTATAGGGAGAAATGAGCAGTTCTTC.

This CDR3 is CASGPGGHNSPLHF. The CDR3 DNA reads as TGTGCCAGCGGTCCGGGGGGCCATAATTCACCCCTCCACTTT. The V gene is TRBV6-5, the J gene TRBJ1-6; possibly TRBD1 for D (6 bases). Deletions cut 8 bases from V and 5 bases from J, with 13 bases between. Germline CDR1 reads MNHEY; CDR2 reads SVGAGI. The CDR3 is made up of 14 amino acids.